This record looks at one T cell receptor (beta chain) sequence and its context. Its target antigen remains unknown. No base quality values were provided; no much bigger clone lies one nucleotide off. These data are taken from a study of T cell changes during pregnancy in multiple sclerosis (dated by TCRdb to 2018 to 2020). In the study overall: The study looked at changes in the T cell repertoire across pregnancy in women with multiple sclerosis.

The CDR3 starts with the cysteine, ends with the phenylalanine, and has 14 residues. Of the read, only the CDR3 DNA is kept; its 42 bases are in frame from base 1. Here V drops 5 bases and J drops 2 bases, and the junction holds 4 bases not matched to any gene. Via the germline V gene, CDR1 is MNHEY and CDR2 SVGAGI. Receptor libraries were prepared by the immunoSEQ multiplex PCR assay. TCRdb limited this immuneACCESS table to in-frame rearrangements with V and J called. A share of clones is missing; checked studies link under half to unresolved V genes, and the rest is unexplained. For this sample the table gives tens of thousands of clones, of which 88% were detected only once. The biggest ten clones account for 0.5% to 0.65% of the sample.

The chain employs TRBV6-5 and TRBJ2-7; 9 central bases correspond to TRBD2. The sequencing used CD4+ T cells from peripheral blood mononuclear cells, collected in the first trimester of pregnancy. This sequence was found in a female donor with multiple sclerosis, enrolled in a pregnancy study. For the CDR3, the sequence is CASSTLAGAYEQYF. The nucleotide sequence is TGTGCCAGCAGTACCTTAGCGGGAGCCTACGAGCAGTACTTC.